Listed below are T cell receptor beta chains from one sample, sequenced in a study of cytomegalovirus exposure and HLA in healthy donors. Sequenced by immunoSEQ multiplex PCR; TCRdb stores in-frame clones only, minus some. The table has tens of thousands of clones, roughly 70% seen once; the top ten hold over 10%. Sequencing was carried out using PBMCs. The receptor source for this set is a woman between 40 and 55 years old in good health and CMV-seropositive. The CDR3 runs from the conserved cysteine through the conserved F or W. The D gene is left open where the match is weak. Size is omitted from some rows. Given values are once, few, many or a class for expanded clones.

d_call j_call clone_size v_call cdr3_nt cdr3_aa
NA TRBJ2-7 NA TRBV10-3 TGTGCCATCCAAGAAGGCGGGTCCCTCTACGAGCAGTACTTC CAIQEGGSLYEQYF
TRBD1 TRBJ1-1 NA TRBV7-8 TGTGCCAGCAGCTCTCCGGGACAGGGTAGAAACACTGAAGCTTTCTTT CASSSPGQGRNTEAFF
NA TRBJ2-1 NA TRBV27 TGTGCCAGCAGTTTTGGGGGGTACAATGAGCAGTTCTTC CASSFGGYNEQFF
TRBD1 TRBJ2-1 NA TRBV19 TGTGCCAGTTCGACAGGGGCGGCGAATGAGCAGTTCTTC CASSTGAANEQFF
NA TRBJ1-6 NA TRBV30 TGTGCCTTGGGCCTGGCCAAGGAAAGCTCACCCCTCCACTTT CALGLAKESSPLHF
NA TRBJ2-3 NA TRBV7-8 TGTGCCAGCAGCCGAACGACCGGGACACTCAGCACAGATACGCAGTATTTT CASSRTTGTLSTDTQYF
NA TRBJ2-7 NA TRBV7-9 TGTGCCAGCAGCTCCCCGGTGCACGAGCAGTACTTC CASSSPVHEQYF
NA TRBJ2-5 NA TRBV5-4 TGTGCCAGCAGTATTGATAGAACTCTACAAGAGACCCAGTACTTC CASSIDRTLQETQYF
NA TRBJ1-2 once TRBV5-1 TGCGCCAGCAGCTCCTACAGTTCGCCGCTCAACTATGGCTACACCTTC CASSSYSSPLNYGYTF
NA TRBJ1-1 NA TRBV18 TGTGCCAGCTCACCTGGGAGGGAAGCTTTCTTT CASSPGREAFF
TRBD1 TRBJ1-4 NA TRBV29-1 TGCAGCGTTGTAGAACAGGGGGGTGAAAAACTGTTTTTT CSVVEQGGEKLFF
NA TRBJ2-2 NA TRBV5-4 TGTGCCAGCAGCAGGGCAACAGGGAACACCGGGGAGCTGTTTTTT CASSRATGNTGELFF
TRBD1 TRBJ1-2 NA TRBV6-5 TGTGCCAGCAGTTCCGGGACAGCATTCTATGGCTACACCTTC CASSSGTAFYGYTF
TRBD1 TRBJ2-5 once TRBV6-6 TGTGCCAGCAGTTGGCAGGGGGCTGAGACCCAGTACTTC CASSWQGAETQYF
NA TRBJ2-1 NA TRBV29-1 TGCAGCGTTGACGGGGACTTGTCGGAGGAGCAGTTCTTC CSVDGDLSEEQFF
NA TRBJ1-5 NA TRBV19 TGTGCCAGTACAGAGGGTCAGTACCTTAGCAATCAGCCCCAGCATTTT CASTEGQYLSNQPQHF
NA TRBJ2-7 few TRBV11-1 TGTGCCAGCAAAGAACAGAGCTCCTACGAGCAGTACTTC CASKEQSSYEQYF
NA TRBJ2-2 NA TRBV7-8 TGTGCCAGCAGCTCCATACCTAACAGGATAGGTACGGGGGAGCTGTTTTTT CASSSIPNRIGTGELFF
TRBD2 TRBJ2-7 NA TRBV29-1 TGCAGCGTTGCCTTAGCGGGGGGCAAGTTATACGAGCAGTACTTC CSVALAGGKLYEQYF
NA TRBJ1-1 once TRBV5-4 TGTGCCAGCAGCCCACCGGGACAATGGAACACTGAAGCTTTCTTT CASSPPGQWNTEAFF
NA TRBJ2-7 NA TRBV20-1 TGCAGTCCGGAGAGCTCCTACGAGCAGTACTTC CSPESSYEQYF
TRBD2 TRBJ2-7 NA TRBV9 TGTGCCAGCAGCATTAGCGGGGGGCTATCCCCCGAGCAGTACTTC CASSISGGLSPEQYF
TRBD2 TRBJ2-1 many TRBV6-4 TGTGCCAGCAGTGACTCTCTAGCGGGGGGGGCTGAGCAGTTCTTC CASSDSLAGGAEQFF
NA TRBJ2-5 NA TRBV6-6 TGTGCCAGCAGTTTAGCGACCCCATGGAAGACCCAGTACTTC CASSLATPWKTQYF
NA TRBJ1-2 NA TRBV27 TGTGCCAGCAGTACCAGATCTTATGGCTACACCTTC CASSTRSYGYTF
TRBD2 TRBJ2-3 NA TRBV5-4 TGTGCCAGCAGTTCGCGGGAGGGTACGCAGTATTTT CASSSREGTQYF
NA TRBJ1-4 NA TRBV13 TGTGCCAGCAGCTCCCTTGGGGGGATAGGTGAAAAACTGTTTTTT CASSSLGGIGEKLFF
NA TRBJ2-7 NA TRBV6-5 TGTGCCAGCAGTCGAGGGGGCTACGAGCAGTACTTC CASSRGGYEQYF
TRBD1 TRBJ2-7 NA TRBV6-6 TGTGCCAGCAGCCCGTCTGGGACAGATCTCTACGAGCAGTACTTC CASSPSGTDLYEQYF
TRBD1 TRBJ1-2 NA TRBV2 TGTGCCAGCAGTGCGGACAGGAGGAACTATGGCTACACCTTC CASSADRRNYGYTF
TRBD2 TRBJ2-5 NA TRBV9 TGTGCCAGCAGCGTAGAACCGGGACTAGCGGGAGAAGAGACCCAGTACTTC CASSVEPGLAGEETQYF
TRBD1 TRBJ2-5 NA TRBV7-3 TGTGCCAGCAGCTCCGACAGGGGCCAAGAGACCCAGTACTTC CASSSDRGQETQYF
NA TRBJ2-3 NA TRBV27 TGTGCCAGCAGTCCATCTCAGGGTCGCGATACGCAGTATTTT CASSPSQGRDTQYF
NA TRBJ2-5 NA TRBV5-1 TGCGCCAGCAGCAAGGGGATTGGGGTCGAGACCCAGTACTTC CASSKGIGVETQYF
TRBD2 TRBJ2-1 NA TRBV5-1 TGCGCCAGCAGCTCGGGACTAGCGGGGAACAATGAGCAGTTCTTC CASSSGLAGNNEQFF
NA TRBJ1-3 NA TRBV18 TGTGCCAGCTCACCAGGGGGCGCCGGAAACACCATATATTTT CASSPGGAGNTIYF
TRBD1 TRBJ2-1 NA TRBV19 TGTGCCAGTAGCCAGAGGAGGACAGGTCACAATGAGCAGTTCTTC CASSQRRTGHNEQFF